This TCR beta chain was recorded in a study of T-cell memory formation after mild COVID-19 listed by TCRdb under 2021. General notes on the study: TCR sequence clusters from the two donors were found to be largely donor specific. The cohort was made up of two young adult volunteers, one female and one male, who were previously healthy. In two donors, T-cell clones that expanded and contracted after mild COVID-19 were followed by sequencing TCRalpha and TCRbeta repertoires longitudinally.

TCRdb lists the instrument as Illumina NovaSeq 6000. cDNA libraries for TCRalpha and TCRbeta were prepared by 5'RACE using constant-segment primers, with sample barcodes and unique molecular identifiers added. RNA was extracted from every sample with Trizol reagent. Libraries were amplified in two PCR steps, with a second sample barcode and Illumina TruSeq adapters added in the second step. Libraries were sequenced on an Illumina NovaSeq with 2 x 150 bp paired-end reads. The study's processing was this. Reads were demultiplexed and collapsed into UMI-guided consensus sequences with migec v1.2.7. With mixcr v2.1.11, UMI consensuses were aligned to TRA and TRB V and J templates and assembled into clonotypes. A clonotype was counted as expanded or contracted only if both edgeR and NoisET called the change significant, with noise models trained on biological replicates. For edgeR calls, the cutoffs were a false discovery rate-adjusted p below 0.01 and a log2 fold-change threshold of 1. As an exploratory analysis of dynamics, max-normalized trajectories of the 1000 most abundant clonotypes were examined by PCA with hierarchical clustering. The CD4 or CD8 phenotype of responding clones was assigned using the separately sequenced CD4+ and CD8+ repertoires. TCRdb reran the public reads through fastp at Q25 and MiXCR, keeping productive beta chains. Each CDR3 protein gets just one entry, which takes the most common genes and DNA from the rows behind it. TCRdb, not the authors, supplied the V and J calls. This sample gives about 560,000 distinct CDR3 sequences in total; about a sixth of them show up just once. 9.5% to 15% of the sample is taken by the ten largest.

Comments on this clonotype: Its antigen remains unidentified. No quality values exist for individual bases; no much larger clone is one base distant.

There are 14 amino acids in the CDR3, from cysteine to phenylalanine inclusive. Left in the record is the CDR3 DNA by itself, 42 bases read in frame from the first base. V was cut back by 3 bases and J by 6 bases, leaving a gap of 12 bases between them. The germline V gene gives CDR1 as SGHTA and CDR2 as FQGNSA. Beyond this particular receptor, the publication reports: The detection of some responding clones in pre-infection memory suggests that pre-existing cross-reactive memory T cells joined the SARS-CoV-2 response. From day 15 to 85, contracting clones showed balanced CD4/CD8 phenotypes, whereas a second wave of clones that expanded from day 15 to 37 leaned towards CD4+. The second-wave clones that peaked on day 37 were not confirmed to be SARS-CoV-2 specific. Only two mild cases were covered by the study, and larger cohorts that include severe cases with pre-infection samples were considered necessary. Contracting CD4+ clones were located mainly in the CM and EM memory subsets, whereas CD8+ clones were found to be enriched in EMRA.

Ficoll-Paque density gradient centrifugation was used to isolate PBMCs. The material sequenced was PBMCs or a T cell subset sorted from them (not recorded which). The origin of this receptor is an adult woman who had mild COVID-19 (a few samples of this study predate the infection). The sample titles of this study are shuffled in the database, so cell type and time point are left out; the donor was told from shared clones. The chain is made from TRBV7-2 and TRBJ2-1; a weak D assignment points to TRBD2 (5 bases agree). The CDR3 protein sequence reads: CASSLGRRGNEQFF. The bases are TGTGCCAGCAGCTTGGGCCGACGGGGCAATGAGCAGTTCTTC.